A selection of T cell receptor beta chains follows, all from one sample in a study of cytomegalovirus exposure and HLA in healthy donors. Profiled with immunoSEQ multiplex PCR; TCRdb holds only in-frame clones, not every one. The table shows 110,000 to 150,000 clones, with about 80% occurring only once. Input material: PBMCs. These receptor sequences come from a middle-aged man in good health and CMV-seropositive. Both conserved end residues are part of each CDR3. D genes are given only for firm matches. The listing skips clone size in some rows; elsewhere it reads once, few, many or a size class.

TRBV27	TRBJ2-7	.	.	TGTGCCAGCAGTTTAAAGGACAGTACGAGCTCCTACGAGCAGTACTTC	CASSLKDSTSSYEQYF
TRBV27	TRBJ2-7	once	.	TGTGCCAGCAGTTTTCGCAGGCGATACGAGCAGTACTTC	CASSFRRRYEQYF
TRBV10-3	TRBJ2-7	.	TRBD1	TGTGCCATCGGCGATGAACGGACAGGGGGTTACGAGCAGTACTTC	CAIGDERTGGYEQYF
TRBV6-5	TRBJ2-7	.	.	TGTGCCAGCAGTTACTCCCTAGAAAGCTCCTACGAGCAGTACTTC	CASSYSLESSYEQYF
TRBV6-6	TRBJ2-2	.	.	TGTGCCAGCAGACCCCGGGGTGGGAACACCGGGGAGCTGTTTTTT	CASRPRGGNTGELFF
TRBV6-1	TRBJ1-2	.	TRBD1	TGTGCCAGCAGACCCCAGGGGGCCAATGGCTACACCTTC	CASRPQGANGYTF
TRBV11-3	TRBJ2-5	.	.	TGTGCCAGCAGCTCTTGGGAGAAAGAGACCCAGTACTTC	CASSSWEKETQYF
TRBV5-4	TRBJ1-2	.	.	TGTGCCAGCAGCACCCAGGGTGTAGCGGGAGACACCTTC	CASSTQGVAGDTF
TRBV6-1	TRBJ1-1	.	TRBD1	TGTGCCAGCAGGTTTCTCAGGGGGCGCGGGACTGAAGCTTTCTTT	CASRFLRGRGTEAFF
TRBV2	TRBJ2-7	few	TRBD2	TGTGCCAGCAGCCGGCCGGCGGGGGGGCACGACGAGCAGTACTTC	CASSRPAGGHDEQYF
TRBV18	TRBJ1-5	.	.	TGTGCCAGCTCACCGCAGGGATCCCCCCCTCATCAGCCCCAGCATTTT	CASSPQGSPPHQPQHF
TRBV11-3	TRBJ1-2	.	.	TGTGCCAGCAGCCAGGGAGGGGACTATGGCTACACCTTC	CASSQGGDYGYTF
TRBV10-1	TRBJ2-7	.	TRBD2	TGCGCCAGCAGACTTGGACTAGTGCTGTTGTACGAGCAGTACTTC	CASRLGLVLLYEQYF
TRBV5-1	TRBJ1-6	.	TRBD1	TGCGCCAGCAGCTTGGACAGGGGCCTCAATTCACCCCTCCACTTT	CASSLDRGLNSPLHF
TRBV7-9	TRBJ1-2	.	TRBD1	TGTTCCAGCAGTAGGGACAGGGGTTACACCTTC	CSSSRDRGYTF
TRBV7-9	TRBJ1-4	few	TRBD1	TGTGCCAGCAGCTTAGAAGGGGGCCCAGGGGAAAAACTGTTTTTT	CASSLEGGPGEKLFF
TRBV5-4	TRBJ2-1	.	TRBD2	TGTGCCAGCAGCTTGAAAGCGGGAGGGACCTACAATGAGCAGTTCTTC	CASSLKAGGTYNEQFF